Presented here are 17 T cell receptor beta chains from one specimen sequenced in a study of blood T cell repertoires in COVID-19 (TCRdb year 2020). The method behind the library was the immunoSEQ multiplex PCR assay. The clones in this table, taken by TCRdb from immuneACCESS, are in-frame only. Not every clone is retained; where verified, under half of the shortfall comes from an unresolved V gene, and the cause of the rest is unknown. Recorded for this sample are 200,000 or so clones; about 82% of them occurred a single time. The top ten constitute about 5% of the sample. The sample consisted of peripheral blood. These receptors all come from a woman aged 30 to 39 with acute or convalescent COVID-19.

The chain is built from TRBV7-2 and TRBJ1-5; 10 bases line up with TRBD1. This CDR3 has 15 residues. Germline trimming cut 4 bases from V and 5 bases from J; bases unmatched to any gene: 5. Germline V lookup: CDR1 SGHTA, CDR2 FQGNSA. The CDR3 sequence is CASSSSTGGHQPQHF. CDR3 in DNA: TGTGCCAGCAGCTCCTCGACAGGGGGCCATCAGCCCCAGCATTTT.

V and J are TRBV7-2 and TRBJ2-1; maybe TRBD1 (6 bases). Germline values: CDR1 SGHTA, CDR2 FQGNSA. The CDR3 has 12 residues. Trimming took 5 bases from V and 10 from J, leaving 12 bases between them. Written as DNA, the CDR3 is TGTGCCAGCAGCGACAGGCAGGTAGAGCAGTTCTTC. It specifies CASSDRQVEQFF. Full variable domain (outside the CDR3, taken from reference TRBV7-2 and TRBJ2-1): GAGVSQSPSNKVTEKGKDVELRCDPISGHTALYWYRQSLGQGLEFLIYFQGNSAPDKSGLPSDRFSAERTGGSVSTLTIQRTQQEDSAVYLCASSDRQVEQFFGPGTRLTVL.

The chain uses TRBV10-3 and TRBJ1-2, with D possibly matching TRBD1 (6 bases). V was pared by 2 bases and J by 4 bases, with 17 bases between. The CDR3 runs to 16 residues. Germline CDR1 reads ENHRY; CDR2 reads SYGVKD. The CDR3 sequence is CAISEDPTGKFYGYTF. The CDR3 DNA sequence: TGTGCCATCAGTGAGGACCCGACAGGAAAATTCTATGGCTACACCTTC.

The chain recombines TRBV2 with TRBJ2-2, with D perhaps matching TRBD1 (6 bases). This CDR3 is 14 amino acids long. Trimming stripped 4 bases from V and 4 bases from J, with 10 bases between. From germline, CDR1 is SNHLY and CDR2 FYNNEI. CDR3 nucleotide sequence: TGTGCCAGCAGTGGGTGGGACATCACCGGGGAGCTGTTTTTT. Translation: CASSGWDITGELFF.

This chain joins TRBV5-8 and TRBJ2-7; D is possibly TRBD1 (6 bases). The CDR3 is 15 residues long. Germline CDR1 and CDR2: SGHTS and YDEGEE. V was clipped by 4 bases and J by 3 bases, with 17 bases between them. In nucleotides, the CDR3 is TGTGCCAGCAGCCGAAGTCTCGGACAGTTCTACGAGCAGTACTTC. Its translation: CASSRSLGQFYEQYF.

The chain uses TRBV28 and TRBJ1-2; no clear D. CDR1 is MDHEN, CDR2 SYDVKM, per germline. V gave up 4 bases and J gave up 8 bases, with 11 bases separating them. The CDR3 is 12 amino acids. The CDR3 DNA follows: TGTGCCAGCAGTTACTCGGGGAAGGGCTACACCTTC. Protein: CASSYSGKGYTF.

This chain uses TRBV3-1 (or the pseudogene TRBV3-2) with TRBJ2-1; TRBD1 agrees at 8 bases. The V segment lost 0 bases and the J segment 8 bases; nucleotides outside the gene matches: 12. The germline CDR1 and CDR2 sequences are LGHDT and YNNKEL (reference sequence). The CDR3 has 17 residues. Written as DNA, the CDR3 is TGTGCCAGCAGCCAAGAAGGAGCGACAGGGGTGGGGGATGAGCAGTTCTTC. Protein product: CASSQEGATGVGDEQFF.

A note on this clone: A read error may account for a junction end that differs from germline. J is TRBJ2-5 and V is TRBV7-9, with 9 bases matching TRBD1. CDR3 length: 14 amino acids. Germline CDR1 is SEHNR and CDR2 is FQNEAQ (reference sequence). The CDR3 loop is CASGLQGAWETQYF. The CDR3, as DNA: TGTGCCAGCGGCTTACAGGGGGCGTGGGAGACCCAGTACTTC.

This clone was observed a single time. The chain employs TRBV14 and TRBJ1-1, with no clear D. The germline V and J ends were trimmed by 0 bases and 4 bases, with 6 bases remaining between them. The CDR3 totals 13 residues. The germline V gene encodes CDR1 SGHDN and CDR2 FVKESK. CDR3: CASSQELFTEAFF. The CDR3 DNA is TGTGCCAGCAGCCAAGAGTTATTCACTGAAGCTTTCTTT.

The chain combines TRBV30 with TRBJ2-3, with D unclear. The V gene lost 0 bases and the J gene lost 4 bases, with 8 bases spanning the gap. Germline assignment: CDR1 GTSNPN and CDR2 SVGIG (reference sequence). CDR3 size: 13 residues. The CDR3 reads CAWSVRSADTQYF. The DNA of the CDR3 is TGTGCCTGGAGTGTACGCAGCGCAGATACGCAGTATTTT.

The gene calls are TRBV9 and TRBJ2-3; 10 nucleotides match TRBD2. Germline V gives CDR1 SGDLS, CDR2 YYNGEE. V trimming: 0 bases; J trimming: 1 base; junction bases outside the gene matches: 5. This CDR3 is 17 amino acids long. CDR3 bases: TGTGCCAGCAGCGTAGGAAGAGGACTAGCGGGCACAGATACGCAGTATTTT. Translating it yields CASSVGRGLAGTDTQYF.

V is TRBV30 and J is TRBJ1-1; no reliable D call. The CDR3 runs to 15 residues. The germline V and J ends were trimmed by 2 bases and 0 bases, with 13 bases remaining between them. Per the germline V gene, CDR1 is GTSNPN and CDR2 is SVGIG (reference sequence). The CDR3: CAWSRMTSLNTEAFF. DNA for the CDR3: TGTGCCTGGAGTCGTATGACAAGTTTGAACACTGAAGCTTTCTTT.

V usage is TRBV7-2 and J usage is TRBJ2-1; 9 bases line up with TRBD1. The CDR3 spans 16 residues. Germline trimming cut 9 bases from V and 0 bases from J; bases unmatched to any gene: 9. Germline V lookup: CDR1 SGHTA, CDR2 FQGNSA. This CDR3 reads CASRDRATSSYNEQFF. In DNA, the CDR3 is TGTGCCAGTCGGGACAGGGCCACCAGCTCCTACAATGAGCAGTTCTTC.

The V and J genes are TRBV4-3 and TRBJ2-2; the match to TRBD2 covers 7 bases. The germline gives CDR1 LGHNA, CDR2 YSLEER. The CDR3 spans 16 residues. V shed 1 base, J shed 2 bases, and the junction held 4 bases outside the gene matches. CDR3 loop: CASSQGTGLNTGELFF. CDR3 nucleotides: TGCGCCAGCAGCCAAGGGACGGGACTAAACACCGGGGAGCTGTTTTTT.

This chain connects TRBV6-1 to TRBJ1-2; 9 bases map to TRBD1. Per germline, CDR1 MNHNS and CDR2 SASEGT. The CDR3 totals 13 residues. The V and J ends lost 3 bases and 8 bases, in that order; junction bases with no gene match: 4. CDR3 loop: CASSDRTGVGYTF. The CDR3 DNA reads TGTGCCAGCAGTGACCGGACAGGGGTGGGCTACACCTTC.

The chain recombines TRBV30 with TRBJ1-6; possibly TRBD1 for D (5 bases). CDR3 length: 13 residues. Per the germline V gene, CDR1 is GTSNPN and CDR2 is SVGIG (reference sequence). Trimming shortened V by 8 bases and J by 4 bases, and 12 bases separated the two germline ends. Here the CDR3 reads CARDRGYNSPLHF. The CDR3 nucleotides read TGTGCCCGCGACCGGGGGTATAATTCACCCCTCCACTTT.

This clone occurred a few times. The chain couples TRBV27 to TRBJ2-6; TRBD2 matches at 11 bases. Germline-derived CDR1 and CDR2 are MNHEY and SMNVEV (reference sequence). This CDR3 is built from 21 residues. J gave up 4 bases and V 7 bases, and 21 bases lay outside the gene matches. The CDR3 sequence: CASNRAAPTSGKSVGANVLTF. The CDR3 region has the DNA TGTGCCAGCAACAGGGCTGCCCCGACTAGCGGGAAGTCTGTAGGGGCCAACGTCCTGACTTTC.